This T cell receptor beta chain was documented in a study of beta chain features in type 1 diabetes. CD45RO/CCR7/CD25/CD127/CD95/CD27 staining was used to isolate CD4+ naive, central memory, regulatory and stem cell-like memory cells by sorting. The V end lost 3 bases, the J end lost 0 bases, and 8 bases lay between the germline ends. The CDR3 totals 14 residues. From germline, CDR1 is KGHSH and CDR2 LQKENI. For this clone: Its antigen is currently unknown.

Every isolated RNA sample was fully reverse transcribed, so sequencing captured expressed TCRB transcripts. The data were produced by immunoSEQ multiplex PCR, yet TCRdb's version contains in-frame clones alone and is incomplete. The sample yields about 410,000 clones, over 11% seen once. Study results and caveats: Type 1 diabetes patients showed fewer insertions and more deletions at VDJ junctions. There was a possibility that cDNA sequencing over-represented cells with high TCR expression. Healthy donors had naive, central memory and Treg TCRB repertoires that appeared less similar than those seen among patients.

Specimen: naive CD4+ T cells from blood. V gene TRBV18 combines with J gene TRBJ1-1; weak D call: TRBD1 (5 bases). The source is a man between 25 and 39 years old in good health. CDR3 DNA: TGTGCCAGCTCACCCGGGGCCTTGAACACTGAAGCTTTCTTT. Encoded protein: CASSPGALNTEAFF.